These 24 T cell receptor beta chains originate from one sample sequenced in a study of PD-1 blockade in classical Hodgkin lymphoma (dated by TCRdb to the early 2020s). The intended sense of this specimen's time point label: cycle 2 day 1 (C2D1) of nivolumab. All trial patients had relapsed after autologous stem cell transplantation, with cohorts A, B and C differing in prior brentuximab vedotin exposure. Library preparation employed the immunoSEQ multiplex PCR assay. TCRdb holds this immuneACCESS table with in-frame rearrangements only. Some clones are missing; in checked studies, unresolved V genes explain under half, and the rest has no known cause. For this sample the table gives 90,000 to 120,000 clones, of which about 89% were detected only once. Approximately 20% of the sample is in the top ten clones. The specimen was peripheral blood mononuclear cells (PBMCs), collected before the second cycle of nivolumab. The receptor source for this set is a human donor with classical Hodgkin lymphoma.

V and J are TRBV5-1 and TRBJ1-4, with 7 positions matching TRBD1. This CDR3 is built from 15 residues. CDR1 SGHRS and CDR2 YFSETQ come from the germline V gene. Losses at the gene ends were 2 bases for V and 8 bases for J; bases not matched to a gene: 9. The CDR3 loop reads CASSFGARGNEKLFF. CDR3 in DNA: TGCGCCAGCAGCTTCGGGGCCAGGGGGAACGAAAAACTGTTTTTT. The entire variable domain, with the rest obtained from reference TRBV5-1 and TRBJ1-4, is as follows: KAGVTQTPRYLIKTRGQQVTLSCSPISGHRSVSWYQQTPGQGLQFLFEYFSETQRNKGNFPGRFSGRQFSNSRSEMNVSTLELGDSALYLCASSFGARGNEKLFFGSGTQLSVL.

The CDR3 sequence is CASSQWGPRGETTDTQYF. The CDR3 nucleotides are TGTGCCAGCAGCCAATGGGGGCCCCGGGGGGAAACCACAGATACGCAGTATTTT. The rearrangement joins TRBV7-2 to TRBJ2-3; a possible D gene is TRBD2 (7 bases). The CDR3 is 18 amino acids. Germline loops: CDR1 SGHTA, CDR2 FQGNSA. Trimming stripped 5 bases from V and 2 bases from J, with 23 bases between.

As DNA, the CDR3 is TGTGCCAGCAGACAGGGACTCTACGAGCAGTACTTC. This gives the protein CASRQGLYEQYF. The V gene is TRBV6-1, the J gene TRBJ2-7; tentatively, D is TRBD1 or TRBD2 (6 bases each). Trimming took off 6 bases at V and 3 bases at J, with 9 bases between the two ends. Germline V lookup: CDR1 MNHNS, CDR2 SASEGT. The CDR3 extends over 12 amino acids.

The rearrangement uses TRBV5-4 and TRBJ2-1, with TRBD2 matching over 13 bases. Germline V gives CDR1 SGHNT, CDR2 YYREEE (reference sequence). The length of the CDR3 is 15 residues. J was trimmed by 6 bases and V by 4 bases; bases with no gene match: 4. The CDR3 nucleotides read TGTGCCAGCAGCATAGGGACTAGCGGGACCAATGAGCAGTTCTTC. It translates to CASSIGTSGTNEQFF.

The chain links TRBV28 to TRBJ2-3; the D gene is possibly TRBD2 (6 bases). V was pared by 3 bases and J by 2 bases, with 15 bases between. CDR3 length: 16 amino acids. Per germline, CDR1 MDHEN and CDR2 SYDVKM. The CDR3 nucleotides read TGTGCCAGCAGTTTTCTAGCGACAGATCTCACAGATACGCAGTATTTT. Translated, it gives CASSFLATDLTDTQYF.

This sequence joins TRBV18 and TRBJ2-7; 9 bases match TRBD1. Germline V gives CDR1 KGHSH, CDR2 LQKENI. This CDR3 region has 14 residues. J gave up 2 bases and V 3 bases, and 2 bases lay outside the gene matches. CDR3 in amino acids: CASSPDRGPYEQYF. The CDR3 DNA reads as TGTGCCAGCTCACCGGACAGGGGCCCCTACGAGCAGTACTTC. Based on the CDR3 plus reference TRBV18 and TRBJ2-7, the full variable domain is NAGVMQNPRHLVRRRGQEARLRCSPMKGHSHVYWYRQLPEEGLKFMVYLQKENIIDESGMPKERFSAEFPKEGPSILRIQQVVRGDSAAYFCASSPDRGPYEQYFGPGTRLTVT.

This chain joins TRBV19 and TRBJ2-5; no clear D. Germline CDR1 reads LNHDA; CDR2 reads SQIVND (reference sequence). The CDR3 contains 14 residues. V gave up 5 bases and J gave up 1 base, with 11 bases separating them. Here the CDR3 DNA reads TGTGCCAGTAGTCCCCAGGACCGCCAAGAGACCCAGTACTTC. Amino acids: CASSPQDRQETQYF.

The chain couples TRBV6-1 to TRBJ2-1; 8 positions match TRBD2. With V trimmed by 0 bases and J by 2 bases, 3 bases remained unmatched. The CDR3 is 16 residues long. The germline V gene encodes CDR1 MNHNS and CDR2 SASEGT. The CDR3 nucleotides read TGTGCCAGCAGTGAAGCAGCGGGAGTCACCTACAATGAGCAGTTCTTC. It encodes CASSEAAGVTYNEQFF.

The chain joins TRBV28 to TRBJ1-1, with a possible D match to TRBD1 (5 bases). The CDR3 extends over 15 amino acids. V was trimmed by 3 bases and J by 4 bases, leaving 15 bases between them. CDR1 is MDHEN and CDR2 is SYDVKM in the germline V gene. The CDR3 region is CASSLMGRGGTEAFF. In nucleotides, the CDR3 is TGTGCCAGCAGTTTGATGGGACGGGGGGGCACTGAAGCTTTCTTT.

This rearrangement joins TRBV30 to TRBJ2-1, with unresolved D. This CDR3 region has 12 residues. V shed 5 bases and J shed 0 bases, with 5 bases lying between them. Germline V gene data show CDR1 as GTSNPN and CDR2 as SVGIG (reference sequence). CDR3 in DNA: TGTGCCTGGGGTCCCTCCTACAATGAGCAGTTCTTC. This translates into CAWGPSYNEQFF.

The sample holds one count of this clone. The gene calls are TRBV19 and TRBJ1-3; D call uncertain. CDR1 is LNHDA and CDR2 is SQIVND in the germline V gene (reference sequence). Trimming pared 5 bases from V and 0 bases from J, leaving 8 bases between. The CDR3 spans 14 residues. CDR3 sequence: CASSLSYSGNTIYF. CDR3 nucleotide sequence: TGTGCCAGTAGTCTCTCCTACTCTGGAAACACCATATATTTT.

This clone has more than one count but fewer than ten. The rearrangement joins TRBV7-6 to TRBJ1-2; maybe TRBD1 (6 bases). The CDR3 runs to 15 residues. CDR1 is SGHVS, CDR2 FNYEAQ, per germline. Trimming stripped 1 base from V and 1 base from J, with 10 bases between. Here the CDR3 reads CASSLGAGDNYGYTF. The CDR3 nucleotides are TGTGCCAGCAGCTTAGGGGCAGGGGATAACTATGGCTACACCTTC.

V is TRBV4-1 and J is TRBJ2-7; 8 bases are a match to TRBD2. From germline, CDR1 is MGHRA and CDR2 YSYEKL. V lost 2 bases to trimming and J lost 2 bases; unmatched junction nucleotides: 8. The CDR3 is 16 residues long. The CDR3 is CASSQPPGLATYEQYF. The CDR3, as DNA: TGCGCCAGCAGCCAACCCCCCGGACTAGCCACCTACGAGCAGTACTTC.

This sequence joins TRBV30 and TRBJ1-2, with 7 bases identical to TRBD1. CDR3 length equals 11 residues. The trim removed 4 bases at V and 7 bases at J, leaving 3 bases unmatched. The germline CDR1 and CDR2 sequences are GTSNPN and SVGIG (reference sequence). The CDR3 is CAWTGGAGYTF. The DNA of the CDR3 is TGTGCCTGGACAGGGGGGGCTGGCTACACCTTC. Based on the CDR3 plus reference TRBV30 and TRBJ1-2, the full variable domain is SQTIHQWPATLVQPVGSPLSLECTVEGTSNPNLYWYRQAAGRGLQLLFYSVGIGQISSEVPQNLSASRPQDRQFILSSKKLLLSDSGFYLCAWTGGAGYTFGSGTRLTVV.

This rearrangement joins TRBV2 to TRBJ1-4; D is possibly TRBD1 (5 bases). The germline gives CDR1 SNHLY, CDR2 FYNNEI. V lost 7 bases, J lost 2 bases, and 14 bases lay in between. This CDR3 has 15 residues. The CDR3 loop is CASMRQGGTNEKLFF. CDR3 nucleotide sequence: TGTGCCAGCATGAGGCAGGGCGGGACTAATGAAAAACTGTTTTTT.

This chain connects TRBV30 to TRBJ2-4, with D hard to call. V was clipped by 3 bases and J by 6 bases, with 9 bases between them. This CDR3 comprises 12 residues. From germline, CDR1 is GTSNPN and CDR2 SVGIG (reference sequence). The CDR3 region has the DNA TGTGCCTGGAGAAGTCTGGGAAACATTCAGTACTTC. Translating it yields CAWRSLGNIQYF.

This clone was observed a single time. The chain links TRBV5-1 to TRBJ2-7; 11 bases are a match to TRBD1. Trimming at V came to 4 bases and at J to 3 bases, leaving 6 bases not matched to a gene. The length of the CDR3 is 15 residues. Germline V lookup: CDR1 SGHRS, CDR2 YFSETQ. This CDR3 reads CASSPRGTGGYEQYF. The DNA of the CDR3 is TGCGCCAGCAGCCCCAGGGGGACAGGGGGCTACGAGCAGTACTTC. The whole variable domain, remainder taken from reference TRBV5-1 and TRBJ2-7, is KAGVTQTPRYLIKTRGQQVTLSCSPISGHRSVSWYQQTPGQGLQFLFEYFSETQRNKGNFPGRFSGRQFSNSRSEMNVSTLELGDSALYLCASSPRGTGGYEQYFGPGTRLTVT.

This CDR3 is CASSQDAQGAYNEQFF. The CDR3 coding sequence is TGCGCCAGCAGCCAAGATGCGCAGGGGGCCTACAATGAGCAGTTCTTC. V and J are TRBV4-1 and TRBJ2-1, with 7 bases matching TRBD1. The length of the CDR3 is 16 residues. Germline CDR1 and CDR2: MGHRA and YSYEKL. Trimming removed 0 bases from V and 2 bases from J; junction bases left unmatched: 4.

A few counts support this clone. The chain combines TRBV21-1 with TRBJ1-5. TRBV21-1 is flagged as a pseudogene. The CDR3 consists of 17 residues. CDR3 region: CASSKRRPGGGNQPQHF. In DNA form, the CDR3 reads TGTGCCAGCAGCAAACGGAGACCCGGGGGCGGCAATCAGCCCCAGCATTTT.

The gene calls are TRBV19 and TRBJ1-5, with 7 nucleotides matching TRBD1. V shed 2 bases and J 7 bases; nucleotides not matched to a gene: 8. The germline V gene has CDR1 LNHDA and CDR2 SQIVND (reference sequence). CDR3 length: 15 amino acids. The CDR3 reads CASSISEGAKQPQHF. For the CDR3, the DNA is TGTGCCAGTAGTATAAGCGAGGGGGCTAAACAGCCCCAGCATTTT.

The rearrangement joins TRBV5-1 to TRBJ2-7; 7 bases align to TRBD1. The CDR3 is 15 residues long. Trimming cost V 0 bases and J 0 bases; bases outside gene matches: 3. The germline V gene has CDR1 SGHRS and CDR2 YFSETQ. Written as DNA, the CDR3 is TGCGCCAGCAGCTTGGGGACAGGAAGCTCCTACGAGCAGTACTTC. Translation: CASSLGTGSSYEQYF.

For the CDR3, the DNA is TGTGCCAGCAGCCCCATGAGATTCCAGGGAAGCCCTAACTATGGCTACACCTTC. Translated, it gives CASSPMRFQGSPNYGYTF. The V gene is TRBV7-8, the J gene TRBJ1-2, with D possibly being TRBD1 (5 bases). V was trimmed by 5 bases and J by 0 bases, leaving 22 bases between them. The CDR3 sequence is 18 residues long. Per the germline V gene, CDR1 is SGHVS and CDR2 is FQNEAQ.

As DNA, the CDR3 is TGTGCCAGCAGTCGATATTGGGGGGCAGGGGAGACCCAGTACTTC. This gives the protein CASSRYWGAGETQYF. V and J are TRBV27 and TRBJ2-5; D tentatively reads TRBD1 or TRBD2 (6 bases each). This CDR3 is built from 15 residues. From germline, CDR1 is MNHEY and CDR2 SMNVEV (reference sequence). V was cut by 5 bases and J by 5 bases, with 18 bases left in between.

This sequence joins TRBV19 and TRBJ1-1; D is unresolved. This CDR3 has 13 amino acids. Between the trimmed V and J ends, which lost 6 bases and 0 bases, there was a span of 8 bases. Germline V gene data show CDR1 as LNHDA and CDR2 as SQIVND (reference sequence). Here the CDR3 DNA reads TGTGCCAGTAGAGCGACTGTGAACACTGAAGCTTTCTTT. As protein: CASRATVNTEAFF.